The clone carrying this T cell receptor (beta chain) was seen repeatedly, ten times or more. The data derive from a study of T cells in Graves' hyperthyroidism and ophthalmopathy. Looking at the study overall: It was at initial diagnosis, before any treatment, that peripheral blood was collected.

TCR beta CDR3 region amplification was performed from RNA transcripts. First-round RT-PCR of the TCR CDR3 relied on the HTBI primer set. From the multiplex PCR reads, TCRdb called clonotypes with MiXCR, one entry per CDR3 protein. The sample shows under 450,000 distinct CDR3 sequences, about 14% of them seen only once. V was cut by 4 bases and J by 4 bases, with 22 bases left in between. The germline CDR1 and CDR2 sequences are ENHRY and SYGVKD. The CDR3 has 17 amino acids. The sequenced sample consisted of blood. The rearrangement uses TRBV10-3 and TRBJ2-5, with D possibly being TRBD2 (5 bases). This TCR came from a man younger than 45 with Graves' hyperthyroidism that later progressed to Graves' ophthalmopathy. The chain's CDR3 is CAISGREASQGGETQYF. The DNA of the CDR3 is TGTGCCATCAGTGGGAGAGAGGCTAGCCAAGGTGGAGAGACCCAGTACTTC.